This TCR beta chain was recorded in a study of cytomegalovirus exposure and HLA in healthy donors. Findings and limits, study-wide: Reportedly, diagnosis of cytomegalovirus status by the classifier showed high specificity and sensitivity. Whilst most TCR sequences proved rare, a subset of public TCRs occurred across many donors.

Produced via immunoSEQ multiplex PCR; TCRdb's table is partial and in-frame only. The sample records 150,000 to 200,000 clones, roughly 80% being singletons. As for this clone: The antigen remains undetermined.

The sequenced sample consisted of PBMCs. The sequence was obtained from a young man in good health and CMV-seropositive.

CDR3 sequence: CASSSFYTGELFF. CDR3 nucleotide sequence: TGTGCCAGCAGTTCCTTTTACACCGGGGAGCTGTTTTTT. The rearrangement joins TRBV28 to TRBJ2-2; no clear D gene. The V and J ends lost 4 bases and 3 bases respectively, with 6 bases between them. This CDR3 is built from 13 residues. Germline values: CDR1 MDHEN, CDR2 SYDVKM.